This T cell receptor beta chain was observed in a study of T cell responses to AZD1222 COVID-19 vaccine. Across the study: Second doses that came at about 4 or about 12 weeks were put together. Study-wide results and caveats: Clonal diversity may have been underestimated in mostly white British donors. There were vaccine-associated CD4 TCRs across spike, dominant at 160-218 and 743-854.

Germline trimming cut 5 bases from V and 1 base from J; bases unmatched to any gene: 7. CDR3 length: 16 amino acids. CDR1 and CDR2 (germline): SGHVS, FNYEAQ. About this clone: Its antigen is unidentified.

The protocol was immunoSEQ multiplex PCR, while the TCRdb copy is restricted to in-frame clones and leaves out a portion. Counted here are around 84,000 clones, 70% to 90% occurring once; the ten biggest clones make up roughly 5.2%. The receptor's source is an adult in good health. V usage is TRBV7-6 and J usage is TRBJ1-3, with TRBD1 matching 8 bases. This sample comprised peripheral blood, obtained on day 0 of AZD1222 vaccination. This chain's CDR3 is CASSIRQGPSGNTIYF. CDR3 sequence (DNA): TGTGCCAGCAGCATAAGACAGGGGCCATCTGGAAACACCATATATTTT.